The 9 T cell receptor beta chains in this list originate from one sample, sequenced in a study of shared clonotypes between healthy human individuals. The repertoire was sequenced with immunoSEQ multiplex PCR; TCRdb's copy has only in-frame clones and lacks some. This table has 700,000 to 950,000 clones, 90% to 97% appearing once. Terminally differentiated effector memory CD45RA+ cells were left out of the naive CD8 fraction, which was CD45RO-negative and positively selected for CCR7. Sequencing was carried out using naive CD8+ T cells sorted from blood. Receptors originate from a man aged 25 to 40 in good health.

The chain joins TRBV28 to TRBJ2-7; possibly TRBD1 for D (5 bases). The germline V gene has CDR1 MDHEN and CDR2 SYDVKM. V was trimmed by 10 bases and J by 7 bases, leaving 29 bases between them. The CDR3 runs 16 residues. The DNA of the CDR3 is TGTGCCACCACCGGAGCCTCTCGGCAGGGAATGAGGGAGCAGTACTTC. Translated: CATTGASRQGMREQYF.

The chain employs TRBV7-9 and TRBJ2-5; 7 nucleotides line up with TRBD2. The J segment lost 5 bases and the V segment lost 0 bases, leaving 9 bases of the junction unmatched. The CDR3 sequence is 16 residues long. Germline V gene data show CDR1 as SEHNR and CDR2 as FQNEAQ (reference sequence). Here the CDR3 DNA reads TGTGCCAGCAGCTTAGCGCTGGCGGGAGCAGGCGAGACCCAGTACTTC. This codes for CASSLALAGAGETQYF. The full variable domain, rest sourced from reference TRBV7-9 and TRBJ2-5, is DTGVSQNPRHKITKRGQNVTFRCDPISEHNRLYWYRQTLGQGPEFLTYFQNEAQLEKSRLLSDRFSAERPKGSFSTLEIQRTEQGDSAMYLCASSLALAGAGETQYFGPGTRLLVL.

The chain couples TRBV7-2 to TRBJ1-4, with 11 bases matching TRBD1. The junction had 4 bases not matched to a gene; V was cut back by 6 bases and J by 7 bases. This CDR3 comprises 14 residues. Germline loops: CDR1 SGHTA, CDR2 FQGNSA. The CDR3 DNA follows: TGTGCCAGCAGTCAAGGGACAGGGGGTGAAAAACTGTTTTTT. Translating it yields CASSQGTGGEKLFF.

This sequence joins TRBV18 and TRBJ1-5; 9 bases are a match to TRBD1. J was trimmed by 8 bases and V by 2 bases; bases with no gene match: 7. This CDR3 contains 15 residues. Germline CDR1 KGHSH, CDR2 LQKENI. CDR3 region: CASSPGTGIWEPQHF. In nucleotides, the CDR3 is TGTGCCAGCTCACCAGGGACAGGGATTTGGGAGCCCCAGCATTTT.

Remarks on this clone: The sample holds other DNA sequences that translate to the same CDR3. CDR3 bases: TGTGCCAGCAGCTCTTTCACCGGGGAGCTGTTTTTT. Protein sequence: CASSSFTGELFF. V usage is TRBV11-2 and J usage is TRBJ2-2, with D hard to call. The CDR3 sequence is 12 residues long. Germline V gene sequence: CDR1 SGHAT, CDR2 FQNNGV. Trimming pared 4 bases from V and 4 bases from J, leaving 4 bases between.

CDR3 region: CASSRRLAVLNTGELFF. The CDR3 DNA reads TGTGCCAGCAGCCGTAGGCTAGCGGTCCTGAACACCGGGGAGCTGTTTTTT. The rearrangement links TRBV7-2 to TRBJ2-2; 7 bases align to TRBD2. Germline CDR1 SGHTA, CDR2 FQGNSA. Germline trimming cut 5 bases from V and 1 base from J; bases unmatched to any gene: 10. CDR3 length: 17 amino acids.

The chain employs TRBV29-1 and TRBJ2-7, with D perhaps given as TRBD1 or TRBD2 (5 bases each). From germline, CDR1 is SQVTM and CDR2 ANQGSEA. Trimming removed 0 bases at V and 4 bases at J, with 13 bases between. The CDR3 loop spans 14 amino acids. This chain's CDR3 is CSVEEVGEQYEQYF. The CDR3, as DNA: TGCAGCGTTGAAGAGGTGGGGGAGCAGTACGAGCAGTACTTC.

The V and J genes are TRBV29-1 and TRBJ2-2; 9 nucleotides agree with TRBD2. J was trimmed by 5 bases and V by 4 bases; bases with no gene match: 11. CDR1 is SQVTM, CDR2 ANQGSEA, per germline. This CDR3 has 16 amino acids. For the CDR3, the DNA is TGCAGCGTTGCGGCGGGCCTAGCGGGACGGACCGGGGAGCTGTTTTTT. This codes for CSVAAGLAGRTGELFF.

The CDR3, as DNA: TGTGCAAGTCGCTTCCGAAAGTACTCGACTAGCGGGAGAAACGAGCAGTACTTC. It encodes CASRFRKYSTSGRNEQYF. The gene calls are TRBV12-2 and TRBJ2-7; TRBD2 is the table's D call and was not checked against the DNA. TRBV12-2 is reported as a pseudogene. The CDR3 sequence is 18 residues long.